This TCR beta chain derives from a study of Tregs in tolerant kidney transplant recipients. CDR1 SGHVS and CDR2 FQNEAQ come from the germline V gene. The CDR3 spans 16 residues. V lost 1 base to trimming and J lost 9 bases; unmatched junction nucleotides: 8. Comment on this clone: Its antigen remains unknown.

Here immunoSEQ multiplex PCR was the method, and the copy in TCRdb shows in-frame clones only, minus some. The table lists about 19,000 clones, about three fifths of them singletons. The sample comprised Tregs from blood cultured with allogeneic cells. This sequence was found in a human donor in good health. The chain employs TRBV7-8 and TRBJ2-2, with TRBD2 matching over 10 bases. CDR3 region: CASSLVWGLAPRELFF. The CDR3 nucleotides are TGTGCCAGCAGCTTAGTTTGGGGACTAGCGCCCAGGGAGCTGTTTTTT.